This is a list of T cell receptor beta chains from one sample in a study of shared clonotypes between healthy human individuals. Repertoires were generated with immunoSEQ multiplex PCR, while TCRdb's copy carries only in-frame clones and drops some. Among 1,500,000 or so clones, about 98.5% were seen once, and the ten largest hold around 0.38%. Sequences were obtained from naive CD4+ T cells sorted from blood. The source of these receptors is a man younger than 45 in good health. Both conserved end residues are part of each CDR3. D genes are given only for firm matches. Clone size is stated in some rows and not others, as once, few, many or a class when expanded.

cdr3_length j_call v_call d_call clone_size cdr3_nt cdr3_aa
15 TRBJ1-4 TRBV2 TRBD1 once TGTGCCAGCAGCGAACGGGGGACAGGGGATGAAAAACTGTTTTTT CASSERGTGDEKLFF
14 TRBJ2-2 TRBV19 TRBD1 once TGTGCCAGCGATACCGGGACAGGGACCGGGGAGCTGTTTTTT CASDTGTGTGELFF
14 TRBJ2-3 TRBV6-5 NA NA TGTGCCAGCAGTACAAGAACTAGCACAGATACGCAGTATTTT CASSTRTSTDTQYF
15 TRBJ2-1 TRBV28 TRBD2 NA TGTGCCAGCAGTTTTGTTAGCGGGAGGGTTAATGAGCAGTTCTTC CASSFVSGRVNEQFF
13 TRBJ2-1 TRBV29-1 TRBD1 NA TGCAGCGACTCCGACAGGGGTGGCAATGAGCAGTTCTTC CSDSDRGGNEQFF
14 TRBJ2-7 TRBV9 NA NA TGTGCCAGCAGCGTAGGAGGGGAACCCTACGAGCAGTACTTC CASSVGGEPYEQYF
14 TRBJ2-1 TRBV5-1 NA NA TGCGCCAGCAGAAAACAGGGTCCTTACAATGAGCAGTTCTTC CASRKQGPYNEQFF
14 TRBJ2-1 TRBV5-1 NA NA TGCGCCAGCAGCTTCAATCGGGAGTACAATGAGCAGTTCTTC CASSFNREYNEQFF
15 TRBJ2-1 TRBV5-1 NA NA TGCGCCAGCAGCCAAAGCTCTTTTTCCTACAATGAGCAGTTCTTC CASSQSSFSYNEQFF
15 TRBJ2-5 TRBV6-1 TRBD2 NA TGTGCCAGCACCAAGACTAGCGGGAGACAAGAGACCCAGTACTTC CASTKTSGRQETQYF
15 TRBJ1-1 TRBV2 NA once TGTGCCAGCACCCAATTTGAGACAGCGAACACTGAAGCTTTCTTT CASTQFETANTEAFF
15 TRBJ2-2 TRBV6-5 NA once TGTGCCAGCAGTTACTTTACGGTGGGCACCGGGGAGCTGTTTTTT CASSYFTVGTGELFF
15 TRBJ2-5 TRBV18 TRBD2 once TGTGCCAGCTCACCAGGGCTAGCGGGAGAAGAGACCCAGTACTTC CASSPGLAGEETQYF
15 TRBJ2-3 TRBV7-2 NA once TGTGCCAGCAGCTTACGCGGGCCGAGCACAGATACGCAGTATTTT CASSLRGPSTDTQYF
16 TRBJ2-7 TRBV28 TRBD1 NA TGTGCCAGCAGTTCTACCAGACAGGGGGAAAGATACGAGCAGTACTTC CASSSTRQGERYEQYF
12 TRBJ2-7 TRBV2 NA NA TGTGCCAGCCGCGGCAGCTCCTACGAGCAGTACTTC CASRGSSYEQYF
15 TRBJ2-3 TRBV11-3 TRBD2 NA TGTGCCAGCAGCTTAGGACTAGCCAGCACAGATACGCAGTATTTT CASSLGLASTDTQYF
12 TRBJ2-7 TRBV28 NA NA TGTGCCAGCAGTGCCATCAGGTACGAGCAGTACTTC CASSAIRYEQYF
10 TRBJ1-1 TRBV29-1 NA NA TGCAGCGTCCACAGTGGAGAAGCTTTCTTT CSVHSGEAFF
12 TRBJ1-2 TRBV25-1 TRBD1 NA TGTGCCAGCAGTTCGCCGGGACAGGGCTCCACCTTC CASSSPGQGSTF
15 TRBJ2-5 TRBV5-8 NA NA TGTGCCAGCGATATATATGCCGCCTACCAAGAGACCCAGTACTTC CASDIYAAYQETQYF
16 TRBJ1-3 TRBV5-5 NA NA TGTGCCAGCAGCCCACTCAGGGTCGGCTCTGGAAACACCATATATTTT CASSPLRVGSGNTIYF
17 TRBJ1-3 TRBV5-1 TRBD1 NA TGCGCCAGCAGCTCTCGAGGACAGGGGATCTCTGGAAACACCATATATTTT CASSSRGQGISGNTIYF
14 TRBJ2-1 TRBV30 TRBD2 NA TGTGCCTGGTCACTAGCGTTTCAGGGCAATGAGCAGTTCTTC CAWSLAFQGNEQFF
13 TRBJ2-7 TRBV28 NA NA TGTGCCAGCAGCCTCGAGCGGACCTACGAGCAGTACTTC CASSLERTYEQYF
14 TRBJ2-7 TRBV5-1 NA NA TGCGCCAGCAGCTTGGCCTGGGACTCTATACAGCAGTACTTC CASSLAWDSIQQYF
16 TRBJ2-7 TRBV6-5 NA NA TGTGCCAGCAGTTCCGCTAGCCGCAAGAGCTCCTACGAGCAGTACTTC CASSSASRKSSYEQYF
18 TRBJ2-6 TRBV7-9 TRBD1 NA TGTGCCAGCAGCTTAGGGACAGGGGAGGGCTCTGGGGCCAACGTCCTGACTTTC CASSLGTGEGSGANVLTF
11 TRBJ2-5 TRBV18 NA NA TGTGCCAGCTTTACAGGGGAGACCCAGTACTTC CASFTGETQYF
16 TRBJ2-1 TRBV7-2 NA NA TGTGCCAGCTCATCGCGGTGGGGGGGCCGTTACAATGAGCAGTTCTTC CASSSRWGGRYNEQFF
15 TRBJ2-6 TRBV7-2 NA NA TGTGCCAGCAGCTGGCGAAGCTCTGGGGCCAACGTCCTGACTTTC CASSWRSSGANVLTF
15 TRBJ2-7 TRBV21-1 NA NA TGTGCCAGCAGCAAGAGGACAGTAGAGAAGTTCGAGCAGTACTTC CASSKRTVEKFEQYF
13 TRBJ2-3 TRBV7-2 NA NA TGTGCCAGCAGCTTTACAGCTGGAGATACGCAGTATTTT CASSFTAGDTQYF
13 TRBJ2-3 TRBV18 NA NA TGTGCCAGCTCACCTACTAGCACAGATACGCAGTATTTT CASSPTSTDTQYF
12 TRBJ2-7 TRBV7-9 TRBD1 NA TGTGCCAGCAGCCGGGACAGATACGAGCAGTACTTC CASSRDRYEQYF
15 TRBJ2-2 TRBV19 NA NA TGTGCCAGTACCCCCCCCAGCAGGAACACCGGGGAGCTGTTTTTT CASTPPSRNTGELFF
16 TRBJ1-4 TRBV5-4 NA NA TGTGCCAGCAGCTTGGGGGGGAACACGCCGAATGAAAAACTGTTTTTT CASSLGGNTPNEKLFF
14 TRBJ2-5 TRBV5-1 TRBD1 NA TGCGCCAGCAGCTTGACCCAGGGGGAAGAGACCCAGTACTTC CASSLTQGEETQYF
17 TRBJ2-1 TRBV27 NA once TGTGCCAGCAGTACCATCCGGGGACGGAGCATTTACAATGAGCAGTTCTTC CASSTIRGRSIYNEQFF
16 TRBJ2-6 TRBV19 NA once TGTGCCAGTACCCCCTTGGGGGACTCTGGGGCCAACGTCCTGACTTTC CASTPLGDSGANVLTF